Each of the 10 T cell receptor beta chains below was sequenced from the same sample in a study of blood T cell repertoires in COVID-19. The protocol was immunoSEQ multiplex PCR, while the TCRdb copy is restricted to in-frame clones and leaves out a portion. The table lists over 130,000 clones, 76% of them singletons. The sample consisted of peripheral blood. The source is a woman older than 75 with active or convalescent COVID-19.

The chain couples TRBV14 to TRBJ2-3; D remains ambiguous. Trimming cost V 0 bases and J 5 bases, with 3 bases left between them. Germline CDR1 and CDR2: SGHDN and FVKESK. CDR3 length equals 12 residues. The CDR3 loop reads CASSQDGDTQYF. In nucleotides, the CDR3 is TGTGCCAGCAGCCAAGACGGAGATACGCAGTATTTT.

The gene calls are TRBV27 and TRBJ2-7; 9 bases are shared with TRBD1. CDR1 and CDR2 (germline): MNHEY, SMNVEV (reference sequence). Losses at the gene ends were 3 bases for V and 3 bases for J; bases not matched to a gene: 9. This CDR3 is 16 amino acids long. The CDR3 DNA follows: TGTGCCAGCAGTTTGGCTCCCACGGGACAGGGCTACGAGCAGTACTTC. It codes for CASSLAPTGQGYEQYF.

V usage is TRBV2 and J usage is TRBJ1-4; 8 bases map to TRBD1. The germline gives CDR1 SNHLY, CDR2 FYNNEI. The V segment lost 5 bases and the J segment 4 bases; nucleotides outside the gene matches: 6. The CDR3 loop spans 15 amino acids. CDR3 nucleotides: TGTGCCAGCAGTCCCGGACAGGGAGTTAATGAAAAACTGTTTTTT. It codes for CASSPGQGVNEKLFF.

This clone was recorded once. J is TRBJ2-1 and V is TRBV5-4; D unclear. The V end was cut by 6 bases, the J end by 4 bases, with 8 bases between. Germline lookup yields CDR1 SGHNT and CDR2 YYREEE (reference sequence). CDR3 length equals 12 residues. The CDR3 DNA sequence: TGTGCCAGCATCGGAGCTTACAATGAGCAGTTCTTC. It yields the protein CASIGAYNEQFF.

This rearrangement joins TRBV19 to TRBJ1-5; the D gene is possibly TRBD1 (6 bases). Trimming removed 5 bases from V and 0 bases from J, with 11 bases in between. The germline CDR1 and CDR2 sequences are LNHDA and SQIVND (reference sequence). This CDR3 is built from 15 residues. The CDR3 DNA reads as TGTGCCAGTAGTCCATGGACAGATAGCAATCAGCCCCAGCATTTT. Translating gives CASSPWTDSNQPQHF. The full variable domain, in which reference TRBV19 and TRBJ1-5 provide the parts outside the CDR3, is DGGITQSPKYLFRKEGQNVTLSCEQNLNHDAMYWYRQDPGQGLRLIYYSQIVNDFQKGDIAEGYSVSREKKESFPLTVTSAQKNPTAFYLCASSPWTDSNQPQHFGDGTRLSIL.

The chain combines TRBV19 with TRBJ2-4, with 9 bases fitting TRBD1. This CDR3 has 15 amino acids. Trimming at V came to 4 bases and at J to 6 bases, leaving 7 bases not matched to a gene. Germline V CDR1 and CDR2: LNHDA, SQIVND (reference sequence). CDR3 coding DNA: TGTGCCAGTAGTACCCCCGGGACAGGGATAAACATTCAGTACTTC. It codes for CASSTPGTGINIQYF.

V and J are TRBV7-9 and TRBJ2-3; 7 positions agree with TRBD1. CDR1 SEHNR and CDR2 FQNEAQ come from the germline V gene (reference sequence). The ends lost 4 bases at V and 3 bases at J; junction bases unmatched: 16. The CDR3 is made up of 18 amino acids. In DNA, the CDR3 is TGTGCCAGCAGCTCCCGACAGGGCGCGCCCCCACGGACAGATACGCAGTATTTT. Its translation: CASSSRQGAPPRTDTQYF.

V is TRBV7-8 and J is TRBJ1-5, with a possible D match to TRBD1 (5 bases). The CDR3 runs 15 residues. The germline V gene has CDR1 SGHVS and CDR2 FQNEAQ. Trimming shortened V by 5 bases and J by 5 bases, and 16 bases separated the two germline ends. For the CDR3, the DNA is TGTGCCAGCAGCGGGACTGCCGGTCTACATCAGCCCCAGCATTTT. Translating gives CASSGTAGLHQPQHF.

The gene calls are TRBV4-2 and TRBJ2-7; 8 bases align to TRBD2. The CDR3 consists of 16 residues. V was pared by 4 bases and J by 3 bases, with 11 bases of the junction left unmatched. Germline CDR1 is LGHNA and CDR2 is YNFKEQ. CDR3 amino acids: CASSRPGGGGNYEQYF. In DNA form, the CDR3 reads TGTGCCAGCAGCCGACCGGGCGGCGGGGGGAACTACGAGCAGTACTTC.

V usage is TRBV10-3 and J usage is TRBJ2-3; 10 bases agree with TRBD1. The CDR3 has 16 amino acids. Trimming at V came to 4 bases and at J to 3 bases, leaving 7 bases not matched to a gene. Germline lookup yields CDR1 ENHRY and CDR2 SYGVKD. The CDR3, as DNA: TGTGCCATCAGTGTTTCCCCGGGACAGGGGACAGATACGCAGTATTTT. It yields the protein CAISVSPGQGTDTQYF.